The 23 T cell receptor beta chains in this list originate from one sample, sequenced in a study of control samples from healthy donors and cancer patients. This table comes from immunoSEQ multiplex PCR, and its TCRdb copy is limited to in-frame clones, with some not included. The sample lists 100,000 or so clones; 83% were seen once. Source material: blood. The receptors derive from a woman between 45 and 60 years old in good health.

V usage is TRBV5-1 and J usage is TRBJ2-1; no definite D call. CDR1 is SGHRS and CDR2 is YFSETQ in the germline V gene. This CDR3 contains 15 residues. The V and J ends lost 7 bases and 10 bases respectively, with 24 bases between them. In DNA form, the CDR3 reads TGCGCCAGCCAGTTTTCCTTATACCCGGCCTTGGAGCAGTTCTTC. Its protein product is CASQFSLYPALEQFF. Variable domain in full (rest from reference TRBV5-1 and TRBJ2-1): KAGVTQTPRYLIKTRGQQVTLSCSPISGHRSVSWYQQTPGQGLQFLFEYFSETQRNKGNFPGRFSGRQFSNSRSEMNVSTLELGDSALYLCASQFSLYPALEQFFGPGTRLTVL.

The sample holds one count of this clone. V is TRBV11-3 and J is TRBJ2-1; 14 bases agree with TRBD2. Germline V gene data show CDR1 as SGHNT and CDR2 as YENEEA. The CDR3 runs 16 residues. V lost 5 bases and J lost 5; bases outside the gene matches: 5. In DNA form, the CDR3 reads TGTGCCAGCAGCACAGGACTAGCGGGAGGCGACAATGAGCAGTTCTTC. This translates into CASSTGLAGGDNEQFF.

The chain joins TRBV11-3 to TRBJ1-2; 9 positions match TRBD1. This CDR3 region has 15 residues. The ends lost 5 bases at V and 0 bases at J; junction bases unmatched: 4. CDR1 and CDR2 from the germline V gene are SGHNT and YENEEA. The CDR3 loop is CASSPRTGANYGYTF. CDR3 bases: TGTGCCAGCAGCCCCCGGACAGGGGCTAACTATGGCTACACCTTC.

V usage is TRBV27 and J usage is TRBJ2-3; TRBD2 matches at 10 bases. The CDR3 is 16 amino acids. The germline V gene has CDR1 MNHEY and CDR2 SMNVEV (reference sequence). V lost 4 bases to trimming and J lost 0 bases; unmatched junction nucleotides: 4. Here the CDR3 reads CASSSSGGTSTDTQYF. As DNA, the CDR3 is TGTGCCAGCAGTTCTAGCGGGGGCACTAGCACAGATACGCAGTATTTT.

The rearrangement joins TRBV27 to TRBJ1-1; no firm D call. The germline V gene has CDR1 MNHEY and CDR2 SMNVEV (reference sequence). The V and J ends lost 5 bases and 1 base respectively, with 14 bases between them. The length of the CDR3 is 15 residues. The CDR3 coding sequence is TGTGCCAGCAGTCTCCTCGTCACGGGGAACACTGAAGCTTTCTTT. Translating it yields CASSLLVTGNTEAFF.

This chain connects TRBV11-2 to TRBJ2-2, with D perhaps TRBD2 (5 bases). This CDR3 comprises 12 residues. Trimming took 6 bases from V and 5 from J, leaving 7 bases between them. Germline CDR1 reads SGHAT; CDR2 reads FQNNGV. CDR3: CASRGGTGELFF. The CDR3 bases are TGTGCCAGCAGAGGCGGGACCGGGGAGCTGTTTTTT.

The chain is built from TRBV5-4 and TRBJ2-6; D gene unclear. The germline V and J ends were trimmed by 0 bases and 0 bases, with 7 bases remaining between them. The CDR3 is made up of 16 amino acids. CDR1 is SGHNT, CDR2 YYREEE, per germline (reference sequence). Here the CDR3 DNA reads TGTGCCAGCAGCTTGGAGGGTGGCTCTGGGGCCAACGTCCTGACTTTC. Translated, it gives CASSLEGGSGANVLTF.

The chain carries TRBV28 and TRBJ1-6, with 10 bases that match TRBD1. Germline CDR1 reads MDHEN; CDR2 reads SYDVKM. The CDR3 contains 15 residues. The V and J ends lost 6 bases and 10 bases, in that order; junction bases with no gene match: 9. The CDR3 DNA reads TGTGCCAGCAGGCCTGGGACAGGGGATTTGTCACCCCTCCACTTT. Translation: CASRPGTGDLSPLHF.

The chain recombines TRBV6-1 with TRBJ2-3, with TRBD2 matching 8 bases. This CDR3 has 18 residues. Germline CDR1 reads MNHNS; CDR2 reads SASEGT. V was clipped by 4 bases and J by 2 bases; unmatched bases: 14. The DNA of the CDR3 is TGTGCCAGCAGTGCAGTACTTCCGGGACTAGTCAACACAGATACGCAGTATTTT. This encodes CASSAVLPGLVNTDTQYF.

The chain carries TRBV3-1 (or the pseudogene TRBV3-2) and TRBJ2-7; D could derive from TRBD1 or TRBD2 (6 bases each). The length of the CDR3 is 13 residues. CDR1 and CDR2 from the germline V gene are LGHDT and YNNKEL (reference sequence). V dropped 3 bases and J dropped 3 bases, with 9 bases sitting between them. The CDR3 DNA reads as TGTGCCAGCAGCCAGAGGGGGGACTACGAGCAGTACTTC. Amino acids: CASSQRGDYEQYF.

Comment on this clone: The sample holds other DNA sequences that translate to the same CDR3. This chain uses TRBV7-2 with TRBJ1-6; unclear D gene. The germline V gene encodes CDR1 SGHTA and CDR2 FQGNSA. The V end lost 3 bases, the J end lost 9 bases, and 3 bases lay between the germline ends. This CDR3 comprises 11 residues. CDR3 region: CASSFSSPLHF. CDR3 sequence (DNA): TGTGCCAGCAGCTTTTCTTCACCCCTCCACTTT.

This chain links TRBV5-4 with TRBJ2-7, with D possibly matching TRBD1 (5 bases). The germline CDR1 and CDR2 sequences are SGHNT and YYREEE (reference sequence). The germline V and J ends were trimmed by 0 bases and 4 bases, with 8 bases remaining between them. This CDR3 comprises 13 residues. CDR3 loop: CASSLASGYEQYF. CDR3 sequence (DNA): TGTGCCAGCAGCTTGGCCTCAGGGTACGAGCAGTACTTC.

The chain links TRBV7-9 to TRBJ1-2, with D possibly matching TRBD1 (6 bases). V was pared by 8 bases and J by 0 bases, with 25 bases between. The CDR3 is 18 amino acids. Germline lookup yields CDR1 SEHNR and CDR2 FQNEAQ (reference sequence). CDR3 DNA: TGTGCCAGCCTTCTCTCACGGGGGCGGACACAAACTAACTATGGCTACACCTTC. Its protein is CASLLSRGRTQTNYGYTF.

The gene calls are TRBV19 and TRBJ1-1; tentatively, D is TRBD1 (6 bases). The length of the CDR3 is 14 residues. V was clipped by 6 bases and J by 0 bases, with 11 bases between them. Germline CDR1 reads LNHDA; CDR2 reads SQIVND (reference sequence). In DNA, the CDR3 is TGTGCCAGTAGCCCGGGACACTTGAACACTGAAGCTTTCTTT. Translation: CASSPGHLNTEAFF.

The CDR3 loop reads CASSLFSGSVKNTEAFF. The CDR3 DNA reads as TGTGCCAGCAGTTTATTTTCAGGGTCGGTCAAAAACACTGAAGCTTTCTTT. V usage is TRBV28 and J usage is TRBJ1-1; D perhaps matches TRBD1 (5 bases). The germline V gene has CDR1 MDHEN and CDR2 SYDVKM. The CDR3 is made up of 17 amino acids. Trimming removed 1 base from V and 2 bases from J, with 17 bases in between.

This clone has a handful of counts. V and J are TRBV6-5 and TRBJ1-4, with D perhaps TRBD1 (5 bases). V lost 4 bases, J lost 5 bases, and 11 bases lay in between. The germline V gene has CDR1 MNHEY and CDR2 SVGAGI. The CDR3 loop spans 14 amino acids. CDR3: CASSWDGGNEKLFF. The DNA of the CDR3 is TGTGCCAGCAGTTGGGACGGAGGGAATGAAAAACTGTTTTTT.

The rearrangement links TRBV29-1 to TRBJ2-1; 8 bases agree with TRBD2. After removal of 3 bases from V and 4 bases from J, the junction contained 14 bases not matched to a gene. CDR3 length: 17 amino acids. Germline V lookup: CDR1 SQVTM, CDR2 ANQGSEA. This CDR3 reads CSVDHDPGLVPYNEQFF. The CDR3 region has the DNA TGCAGCGTTGACCACGATCCGGGACTAGTGCCTTACAATGAGCAGTTCTTC.

The chain carries TRBV6-6 and TRBJ2-1, with D uncertain. This CDR3 contains 12 residues. Germline values: CDR1 MNHNY, CDR2 SVGAGI (reference sequence). Trimming removed 5 bases at V and 6 bases at J, with 8 bases between. In nucleotides, the CDR3 is TGTGCCAGCAGTCCTACTCCCAATGAGCAGTTCTTC. It is translated as CASSPTPNEQFF.

V usage is TRBV3-1 (or the pseudogene TRBV3-2) and J usage is TRBJ1-6; D is uncertain. The CDR3 runs to 12 residues. The germline V gene encodes CDR1 LGHDT and CDR2 YNNKEL (reference sequence). Between the trimmed V and J ends, which lost 2 bases and 7 bases, there was a span of 3 bases. CDR3 loop: CASSQTNSPLHF. The CDR3 DNA follows: TGTGCCAGCAGCCAAACGAATTCACCCCTCCACTTT.

The chain uses TRBV5-5 and TRBJ1-1; D is perhaps TRBD1 (5 bases). Per germline, CDR1 SGHKS and CDR2 YYEKEE (reference sequence). Between the trimmed V and J ends, which lost 4 bases and 3 bases, there was a span of 10 bases. CDR3 length: 13 amino acids. CDR3 nucleotides: TGTGCCAGCAGCGGCATAGGGGACACTGAAGCTTTCTTT. Its protein is CASSGIGDTEAFF.

The chain recombines TRBV9 with TRBJ2-5; D is perhaps TRBD2 (7 bases). Germline V lookup: CDR1 SGDLS, CDR2 YYNGEE. There are 14 residues in the CDR3. Trimming removed 0 bases from V and 3 bases from J, with 9 bases in between. The CDR3 loop reads CASSVEGGEETQYF. CDR3 in DNA: TGTGCCAGCAGCGTAGAAGGGGGGGAAGAGACCCAGTACTTC.

V is TRBV13 and J is TRBJ1-5; 8 bases match TRBD1. Germline CDR1 is PRHDT and CDR2 is FYEKMQ (reference sequence). With 5 bases clipped from V and 7 bases from J, the junction kept 7 bases outside the gene matches. The CDR3 is 14 amino acids. CDR3 sequence reads: CASSLQGASQPQHF. The DNA for the CDR3 is TGTGCCAGCAGCCTTCAGGGGGCCAGCCAGCCCCAGCATTTT.

The chain links TRBV5-5 to TRBJ2-5; TRBD2 matches 10 bases. The V gene end was trimmed by 0 bases and the J gene end by 5 bases; junction bases not matched to a gene: 7. The V gene's germline CDR1 is SGHKS and CDR2 YYEKEE (reference sequence). The CDR3 covers 16 residues. The CDR3: CASSLGIAGGRETQYF. The DNA of the CDR3 is TGTGCCAGCAGCTTGGGGATAGCGGGGGGCCGCGAGACCCAGTACTTC.